These T cell receptor beta chains were read from a single sample in a study of sequential checkpoint blockade in melanoma. Libraries were prepared by immunoSEQ multiplex PCR; TCRdb keeps only in-frame clonotypes and omits some of them. This sample has approximately 4,200 clones, with 23% found just once. Specimen: tumor tissue (inferred from file names), collected from a patient given nivolumab and ipilimumab in sequence. Receptors were obtained from a human donor with melanoma. Both conserved end residues are part of each CDR3. D genes are given only for firm matches. Rows may omit the clone size; those that give it use once, few, many or a size class.

V gene,clone size,D gene,J gene,CDR3 protein,CDR3 DNA
TRBV1,many,-,TRBJ1-4,CASSLSTGTNEKLFF,TGCGCCAGCAGCCTGTCGACAGGAACTAATGAAAAACTGTTTTTT
TRBV18,-,-,TRBJ2-3,CASSPEFRRRADTQYF,TGTGCCAGCTCACCCGAGTTCCGCCGCCGGGCAGATACGCAGTATTTT
TRBV11-3,medium-sized,TRBD1,TRBJ1-1,CASSLGQMNTEAFF,TGTGCCAGCAGCTTGGGACAGATGAACACTGAAGCTTTCTTT
TRBV11-3,many,-,TRBJ2-2,CASSPQVLAPWGTGELFF,TGTGCCAGCAGCCCCCAGGTCCTAGCGCCTTGGGGGACCGGGGAGCTGTTTTTT
TRBV6-8,medium-sized,TRBD2,TRBJ2-2,CASRVTSGGAAGELFF,TGTGCCTCCCGGGTAACTAGCGGGGGGGCCGCCGGGGAGCTGTTTTTT
TRBV6-8,few,-,TRBJ2-3,CASSYGPASTDTQYF,TGTGCCAGCAGTTACGGGCCCGCTAGCACAGATACGCAGTATTTT
TRBV14,-,TRBD1,TRBJ2-2,CASSQGTGVYTGELFF,TGTGCCAGCAGCCAAGGGACAGGCGTGTACACCGGGGAGCTGTTTTTT
TRBV6-8,-,-,TRBJ1-6,CASSEGVQAYNSPLHF,TGTGCCAGCAGTGAGGGGGTTCAAGCCTATAATTCACCCCTCCACTTT
TRBV15,medium-sized,-,TRBJ1-4,CATSRDLRGTNEKLFF,TGTGCCACCAGCAGAGATCTAAGGGGAACTAATGAAAAACTGTTTTTT
TRBV6-8,-,TRBD1,TRBJ1-2,CASSSGTVYGYTF,TGTGCCAGCAGTTCCGGGACAGTCTATGGCTACACCTTC
TRBV18,large,-,TRBJ1-3,CASSPRTASGNTIYF,TGTGCCAGCTCACCACGTACCGCCTCTGGAAACACCATATATTTT
TRBV18,-,-,TRBJ2-1,CASSPTTPKSSYNEQFF,TGTGCCAGCTCTCCAACCACCCCTAAGAGCTCCTACAATGAGCAGTTCTTC
TRBV18,few,TRBD1,TRBJ1-1,CASSPGRGQGAFF,TGTGCCAGCTCACCAGGTCGAGGACAGGGAGCTTTCTTT
TRBV5-1,-,TRBD1,TRBJ1-4,CASSLRTGGGEKLFF,TGCGCCAGCAGCTTACGGACAGGGGGAGGCGAAAAACTGTTTTTT
TRBV11-3,few,TRBD2,TRBJ2-1,CASSLMGLAGGSSYNEQFF,TGTGCCAGCAGCTTGATGGGACTAGCGGGGGGTAGCTCCTACAATGAGCAGTTCTTC
TRBV19,few,TRBD1,TRBJ2-6,CASSRQGGSGANVLTF,TGTGCCAGTAGTAGACAGGGTGGCTCTGGGGCCAACGTCCTGACTTTC
TRBV14,medium-sized,-,TRBJ2-1,CASSQVRNPWDEQFF,TGTGCCAGCAGCCAAGTGAGAAACCCCTGGGATGAGCAGTTCTTC
TRBV9,-,-,TRBJ2-2,CASTAIGGGTGELFF,TGTGCCAGCACGGCGATCGGAGGGGGAACCGGGGAGCTGTTTTTT
TRBV25-1,-,TRBD1,TRBJ1-2,CASQGAGYGYTF,TGTGCCAGCCAGGGGGCAGGCTATGGCTACACCTTC
TRBV9,-,TRBD1,TRBJ1-4,CASSMGQGAKEKLFF,TGTGCCAGCAGCATGGGACAGGGGGCAAAGGAAAAACTGTTTTTT
TRBV19,-,TRBD1,TRBJ1-5,CASSPPGQLGNQPQHF,TGTGCCAGTAGTCCCCCGGGACAGCTCGGGAATCAGCCCCAGCATTTT
TRBV19,-,-,TRBJ1-1,CASRDYPNTEAFF,TGTGCCAGTAGGGATTACCCGAACACTGAAGCTTTCTTT
TRBV11-3,many,TRBD2,TRBJ2-1,CASSPTSGMNNEQFF,TGTGCCAGCAGCCCCACTAGCGGGATGAACAATGAGCAGTTCTTC
TRBV6-8,few,-,TRBJ1-1,CASGPPGAPTEAFF,TGTGCCAGCGGTCCGCCGGGGGCGCCCACTGAAGCTTTCTTT
TRBV11-3,medium-sized,-,TRBJ2-3,CASSLIAGPPATDTQYF,TGTGCCAGCAGCTTGATTGCAGGCCCTCCCGCCACAGATACGCAGTATTTT
TRBV6-8,few,-,TRBJ2-5,CASSYSGRWETQYF,TGTGCCAGCAGTTACTCAGGACGGTGGGAGACCCAGTACTTC
TRBV29-1,-,-,TRBJ1-1,CSVAGTELNTEAFF,TGCAGCGTTGCTGGGACCGAACTGAACACTGAAGCTTTCTTT
TRBV11-3,few,-,TRBJ2-1,CASSLEGSSYNEQFF,TGTGCCAGCAGCTTAGAGGGGTCCTCCTACAATGAGCAGTTCTTC
TRBV11-3,many,-,TRBJ1-1,CASRSAGTMNTEAFF,TGTGCCAGCAGATCCGCGGGGACCATGAACACTGAAGCTTTCTTT
TRBV19,-,-,TRBJ2-5,CASSRQETQYF,TGTGCCAGTAGTCGACAAGAGACCCAGTACTTC
TRBV19,-,-,TRBJ1-2,CASSLDRNYGYTF,TGTGCCAGTAGTCTCGACAGAAACTATGGCTACACCTTC
TRBV4-1,many,-,TRBJ2-6,CASSHFGGSAGSSSGANVLTF,TGCGCCAGCAGCCACTTCGGAGGTTCGGCAGGGTCCAGCTCTGGGGCCAACGTCCTGACTTTC
TRBV19,-,-,TRBJ2-3,CASSMTGHFTDTQYF,TGTGCCAGTAGTATGACGGGACACTTCACAGATACGCAGTATTTT
TRBV28,-,TRBD1,TRBJ1-4,CASSSGLGQGNEKLFF,TGTGCCAGCAGTTCCGGTCTGGGACAGGGGAATGAAAAACTGTTTTTT
TRBV11-3,-,TRBD2,TRBJ2-1,CASSFAGGPYNEQFF,TGTGCCAGCAGCTTTGCGGGAGGCCCTTACAATGAGCAGTTCTTC
TRBV11-3,many,TRBD1,TRBJ1-1,CASSLVLTGLGTEAFF,TGTGCCAGCAGCTTAGTCCTGACAGGGCTCGGCACTGAAGCTTTCTTT
TRBV6-8,medium-sized,TRBD1,TRBJ1-5,CASSEGAGQPQHF,TGTGCCAGCAGTGAGGGGGCAGGTCAGCCCCAGCATTTT
TRBV6-8,-,TRBD2,TRBJ2-3,CASSYIAGAPTDTQYF,TGTGCCAGCAGTTATATCGCGGGAGCTCCCACAGATACGCAGTATTTT
TRBV11-3,few,-,TRBJ2-1,CASSSLGGGGEQFF,TGTGCCAGCAGCTCACTGGGAGGGGGGGGTGAGCAGTTCTTC
TRBV11-3,few,TRBD1,TRBJ1-2,CASSLIAGGFGYTF,TGTGCCAGCAGCTTGATCGCAGGGGGCTTTGGCTACACCTTC
TRBV11-3,many,-,TRBJ2-3,CASSFSGRTTDTQYF,TGTGCCAGCAGCTTTTCCGGGAGAACCACAGATACGCAGTATTTT
TRBV29-1,-,-,TRBJ1-2,CSAARDNSNDGYTF,TGCAGCGCAGCGCGGGACAACAGTAACGATGGCTACACCTTC
TRBV18,-,-,TRBJ2-7,CASSPSNRREQYF,TGTGCCAGCTCACCGTCCAACAGGAGGGAGCAGTACTTC
TRBV11-3,-,-,TRBJ2-1,CASSLDQSSYNEQFF,TGTGCCAGCAGCTTAGACCAGAGCTCCTACAATGAGCAGTTCTTC
TRBV30,few,TRBD1,TRBJ2-7,CAWRNPRDRGWEQYF,TGTGCCTGGAGAAATCCCCGGGACAGGGGGTGGGAGCAGTACTTC